This note documents a single TCR beta chain sequence. Since a much larger clone is just one base distant, this may be a read error. This CDR3 is 13 amino acids long. In germline, CDR1 is GTSNPN, CDR2 SVGIG (reference sequence). CDR3-region Arm-PCR and iRepertoire HTBI primers produced the TCR beta libraries. TCRdb redid the calling of the multiplex PCR reads with MiXCR, one entry per CDR3 protein. Of 400,000 to 650,000 distinct CDR3 sequences in the sample, roughly 16% are singletons; the top ten hold around a quarter. The data were obtained in a study of regulatory T cells in long-lasting Graves disease. As to time point: newly diagnosed GD, antithyroid drugs for less than 3 months. Extracted RNA from PBMCs served as the source of the TCR library. A further study also used this sample, focusing on T cells in Graves' hyperthyroidism and ophthalmopathy.

Sequencing was performed on peripheral blood mononuclear cells (PBMCs), taken at new diagnosis, from a patient treated with antithyroid drugs. This chain links TRBV30 with TRBJ1-1, with a possible D match to TRBD1 (5 bases). The clonotype was recovered from a woman aged 40 to 65 with Graves disease. The CDR3 reads CAWATGRNTGAFF. The DNA of the CDR3 is TGTGCCTGGGCCACAGGAAGGAACACTGGAGCTTTCTTT.